The present T cell receptor (beta chain) was sequenced within a study of blood T cell repertoires in COVID-19. This clone occurred a few times. Assay used: immunoSEQ multiplex PCR; TCRdb lists only in-frame clones, some missing. The top ten hold 2% to 3% of the sample, which has fewer than 300,000 clones, 80% to 95% seen once. Germline lookup yields CDR1 SNHLY and CDR2 FYNNEI. V lost 8 bases and J 3 bases, leaving 8 bases between the germline ends. The CDR3 extends over 13 amino acids. This receptor was obtained from a young adult with COVID-19, enrolled during active disease. Source material: peripheral blood. The V and J genes are TRBV2 and TRBJ1-6; D not certain. The CDR3 nucleotides read TGTGCCAGCCTGGCGGACTATAATTCACCCCTCCACTTT. Its protein is CASLADYNSPLHF.